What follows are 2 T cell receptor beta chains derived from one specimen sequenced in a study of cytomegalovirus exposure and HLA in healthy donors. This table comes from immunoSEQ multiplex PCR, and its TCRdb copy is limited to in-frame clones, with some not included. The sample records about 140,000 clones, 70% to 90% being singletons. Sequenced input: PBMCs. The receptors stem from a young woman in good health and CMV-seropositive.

The CDR3 here is CASLLPGPGGWEQYF. The CDR3, as DNA: TGTGCCAGCTTACTTCCCGGGCCAGGAGGGTGGGAGCAGTACTTC. The chain has TRBV6-1 and TRBJ2-7, with D tentatively TRBD2 (6 bases). Germline loops: CDR1 MNHNS, CDR2 SASEGT. The CDR3 has 15 residues. V was pared by 8 bases and J by 7 bases, with 24 bases between.

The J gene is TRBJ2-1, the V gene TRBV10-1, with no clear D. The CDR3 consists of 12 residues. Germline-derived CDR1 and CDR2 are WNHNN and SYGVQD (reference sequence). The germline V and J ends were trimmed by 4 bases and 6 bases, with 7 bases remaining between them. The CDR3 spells CASSASSNEQFF. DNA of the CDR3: TGCGCCAGCAGTGCCTCGAGCAATGAGCAGTTCTTC.